The sequence of this T cell receptor (beta chain) was determined in a study of glioma-infiltrating T cells after dendritic cell vaccination. At the level of the study: Autologous tumor lysate was loaded overnight onto monocyte-derived dendritic cells grown seven to eight days with IL-4 and GM-CSF.

For this clone: The antigen is not known.

The time point denotes: after dendritic cell vaccination, including at tumor progression/relapse. TCRB CDR3 was amplified from 2 ug genomic DNA or less. Repertoires were generated with immunoSEQ multiplex PCR, while TCRdb's copy carries only in-frame clones and drops some. Altogether 70,000 to 90,000 clones are present, under 85% being singletons, with the ten largest covering roughly 6.8%. Study-level points and caveats: Estimated pretreatment TIL content predicted outcome after dendritic cell vaccination. Survival was not directly related to TCR clonality in these patients.

V gave up 0 bases and J gave up 7 bases; unmatched junction bases: 0. CDR3 length: 14 residues. Germline assignment: CDR1 SGHVS and CDR2 FNYEAQ. This rearrangement joins TRBV7-6 to TRBJ1-6; TRBD1 matches at 7 bases. This receptor was obtained from a human donor with glioblastoma. Sequenced material: blood, taken after dendritic cell vaccination. CDR3 nucleotide sequence: TGTGCCAGCAGCTTAGCGACAGGGAATTCACCCCTCCACTTT. Residues: CASSLATGNSPLHF.